This TCR beta chain originates from a study of regulatory T cells in long-lasting Graves disease (dated by TCRdb to 2020 to 2023). About the study as a whole: Antithyroid drugs had been taken for less than 3 months by newly diagnosed Graves' disease patients. This study used TCR sequencing and RNA sequencing of peripheral blood to compare persistent Graves' disease patients against newly diagnosed Graves' disease patients. The study took place in China and was registered as a clinical trial. A total of roughly 33 samples underwent TCR sequencing: about 13 from persistent and roughly 20 from newly diagnosed Graves' disease patients. Overall study outcomes, separate from this receptor: Peripheral blood alone was examined, since thyroid tissue, which constituted the primary lesion, could not be accessed. Sequencing and analysis were restricted to the TCR beta chain. Patients with persistent disease shared more public clonotypes (over 2,500) than newly diagnosed patients did (more than 900). The small sample size was acknowledged by the authors as a limitation that may reduce accuracy. Compared with newly diagnosed patients, patients with persistent Graves' disease had lower TCR Shannon entropy and fewer highly expanded clones, which suggests clonal expansion. TRBV28, TRBJ1-2 and TRBJ2-5 were preferentially used in persistent disease, while TRBV20-1 and TRBJ2-1 were favored in newly diagnosed disease.

The library was built by means of multiplex PCR. The run used an Illumina HiSeq 4000. CDR3 regions were amplified by Arm-PCR with iRepertoire HTBI primers to construct TCR beta libraries. Before sequencing, the PCR products underwent gel purification. Processing in the source paper ran as follows. Across samples, 60 to 75 TRBV and 14 TRBJ segments were identified and used for gene usage analysis of CDR3 amino acid clonotypes. COPE and FqMerger were used to merge the filtered high-quality paired reads into contigs. BLAST was used to align contigs to IMGT TRBV, TRBD and TRBJ reference genes, and CDR3 was defined according to IMGT. Any clonotype with a frequency above 0.1% was counted as a highly expanded clone. Shannon entropy served as the measure of repertoire diversity, while the Gini coefficient captured V-J evenness. A clonotype was considered public if more than one individual shared it. TCRdb reprocessing: public reads trimmed at Q25 with fastp, clones called with MiXCR, in-frame beta chains kept. One record per CDR3 amino acid sequence lists the most common genes and DNA. These V and J calls derive from TCRdb rather than the authors' analysis. Within this sample are about 320,000 distinct CDR3 sequences, with 18% of them counted one time only. The ten top clones hold more than 35% of the sample.

The germline V and J ends show losses of 3 bases and 0 bases respectively, and no gene match explains 5 bases of the junction. The cysteine opens and the phenylalanine closes a CDR3 of 14 amino acids. The DNA shown is the 42-base CDR3, in frame from base 1. Looking up the germline V gene (reference sequence) yields CDR1 DFQATT and CDR2 SNEGSKA. The intended sense of this specimen's time point label: newly diagnosed GD, antithyroid drugs for less than 3 months. RNA was extracted from PBMCs in TRIzol for both TCR sequencing and RNA sequencing. Graves' disease was diagnosed according to American Thyroid Association guidelines. Patients for the study were recruited at an endocrinology department in Xi'an, China. Each patient gave roughly 10 milliliters of peripheral blood, collected in an EDTA anticoagulant tube. PBMCs were isolated by Ficoll Paque Plus density gradient separation without further T cell sorting. An Agilent 2100 Bioanalyzer and agarose gel were used to assess RNA quality, and a NanoDrop 2000 was used to measure RNA concentration.

This clonotype has a handful of counts. Its antigen is not yet known. No base quality values were provided; no much bigger clone lies one nucleotide off. The receptor chain draws on TRBV20-1 and TRBJ2-7; 7 bases in the middle match TRBD2. This sequence originates from a female donor with Graves disease. The input for sequencing was peripheral blood mononuclear cells (PBMCs), taken at new diagnosis, from a patient treated with antithyroid drugs. At the DNA level, the sequence is TGCAGTGCTAGGATCAGCGGGGTCTCCTACGAGCAGTACTTC. This sequence encodes CSARISGVSYEQYF.